Sequencing of this T cell receptor (beta chain) was carried out in a study of cytomegalovirus exposure and HLA in healthy donors. Regarding the study as a whole: Later analysis identified about 18,000 TCR beta sequences associated with HLA alleles, using a false discovery rate threshold of 0.05. TCR beta chain V- and J-gene trimming was linked, in a later analysis, to a missense variant in DCLRE1C.

Nominal health characterized the donors when sampled, though unrecorded immune exposures were likely. The primer mix had 60 Vbeta and 13 Jbeta primers. Only in-frame clones appear in the TCRdb table, and some are missing; sequencing was by immunoSEQ multiplex PCR. The sample has about 120,000 clones; around 66% are singletons. Concerning this clone: Its antigen remains unidentified.

CDR3 length: 12 residues. CDR1 is MNHEY and CDR2 is SVGAGI in the germline V gene. Trimming cost V 7 bases and J 16 bases; bases outside gene matches: 10. The chain uses TRBV6-5 and TRBJ1-6; 7 bases line up with TRBD1. The TCR was taken from a middle-aged woman in good health and CMV-seropositive. Sequencing used PBMCs. CDR3 protein: CASTGTDRRLHF. The CDR3 DNA is TGTGCCAGCACCGGGACAGACCGTCGGCTCCACTTT.